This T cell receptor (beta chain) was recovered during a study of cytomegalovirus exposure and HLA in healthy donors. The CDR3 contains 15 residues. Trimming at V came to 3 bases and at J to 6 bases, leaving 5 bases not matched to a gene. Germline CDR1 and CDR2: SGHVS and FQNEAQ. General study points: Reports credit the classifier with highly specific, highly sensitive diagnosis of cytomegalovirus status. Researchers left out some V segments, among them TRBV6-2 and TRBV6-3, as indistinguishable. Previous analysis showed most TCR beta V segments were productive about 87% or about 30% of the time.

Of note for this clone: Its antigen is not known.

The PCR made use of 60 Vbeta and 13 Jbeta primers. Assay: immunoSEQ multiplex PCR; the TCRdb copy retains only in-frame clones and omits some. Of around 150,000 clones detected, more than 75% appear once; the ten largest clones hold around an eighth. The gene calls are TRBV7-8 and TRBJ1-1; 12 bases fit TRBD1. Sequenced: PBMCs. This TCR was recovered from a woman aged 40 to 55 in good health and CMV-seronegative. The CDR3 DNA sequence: TGTGCCAGCAGCTTGTTGGGACAGGGGGCTTCTGAAGCTTTCTTT. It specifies CASSLLGQGASEAFF.